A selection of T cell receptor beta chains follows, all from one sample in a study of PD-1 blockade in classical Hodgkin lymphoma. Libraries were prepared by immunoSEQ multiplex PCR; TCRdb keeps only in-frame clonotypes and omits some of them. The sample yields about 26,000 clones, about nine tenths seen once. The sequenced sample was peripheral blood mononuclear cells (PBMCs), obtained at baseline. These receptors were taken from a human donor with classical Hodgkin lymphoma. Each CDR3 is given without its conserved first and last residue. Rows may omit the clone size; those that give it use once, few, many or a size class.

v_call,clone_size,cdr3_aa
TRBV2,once,ASDGDSGNTIY
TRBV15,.,ATSSRQGNGYT
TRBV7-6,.,ASSPLAGGLNEQF
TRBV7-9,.,ASTASGLSTDTQY
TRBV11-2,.,ASSLARASPDTQY
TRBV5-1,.,ASSLKGSAGELF
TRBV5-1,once,ASSLTGTEGTEQY
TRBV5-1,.,ASSDQGVGEKLF
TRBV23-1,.,ASSQSGRGGHEQY
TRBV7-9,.,ASSSARTRGETQY
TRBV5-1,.,ASSLDSGNTIY
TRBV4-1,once,ASSQGKGENGYT
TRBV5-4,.,ASSLLGGDLGEQY
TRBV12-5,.,ASGLWAAGHTEAF
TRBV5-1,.,ASSLGGGAQNEQF
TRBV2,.,ASSENFSSYNSPLH
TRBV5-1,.,ASSLTGLSGNEQF
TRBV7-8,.,ASSLAQGAGYGYT
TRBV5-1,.,ASSPGERTYEQY
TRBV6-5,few,ASREQGSSYGYT
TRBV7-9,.,ASSLAAGLTDTQY
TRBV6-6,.,ASSYRQASSYEQY
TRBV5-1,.,ASSLAGGEEKLF
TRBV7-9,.,ASSFAPGDGYT
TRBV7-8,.,ASSLFGGTAQETQY